This T cell receptor (beta chain) was found in a study of blood T cells in healthy people across ages. The second PCR ran roughly 6 to 11 cycles with a sample-barcoded 5' primer and J-beta primers. TCRdb fed the 5' RACE reads into MiXCR, producing one record per CDR3 protein. The sample includes over a million distinct CDR3 sequences, 42% seen only once; the top ten take under 5%. Germline values: CDR1 SQVTM, CDR2 ANQGSEA. V was cut by 6 bases and J by 10 bases, with 18 bases left in between. The CDR3 extends over 12 amino acids. The chain has TRBV29-1 and TRBJ1-2; TRBD1 is a possible D gene (5 bases). This TCR was sampled from a young woman in good health. Material: blood. The CDR3 DNA reads TGCAGCGTCCTCCGGAGGGGTGTTGACTACACCTTC. Its protein product is CSVLRRGVDYTF. Full variable domain (rest looked up from reference TRBV29-1 and TRBJ1-2): SAVISQKPSRDICQRGTSLTIQCQVDSQVTMMFWYRQQPGQSLTLIATANQGSEATYESGFVIDKFPISRPNLTFSTLTVSNMSPEDSSIYLCSVLRRGVDYTFGSGTRLTVV.